This T cell receptor beta chain emerged from a study of beta chain features in type 1 diabetes. Study in general: Examination of sorted cells across all samples involved around 100,000,000 cells. Study observations and caveats: Among patients with Type 1 diabetes, TCRB CDR3s were moderately but significantly shorter in every one of the four CD4+ subsets.

Every bit of the isolated RNA underwent reverse transcription, so sequencing read expressed TCRB transcripts. Some clones are missing from TCRdb's copy, which holds only in-frame ones; the method was immunoSEQ multiplex PCR. The repertoire has 400,000 to 600,000 clones, approximately 31% of them found once; the top ten carry more than 0.055%. This clone occurred a few times. Its antigen is not known. Only one heparinised blood draw was taken per donor, and its volume averaged approximately 0.11 L. The CDR3 runs to 12 residues. Germline loops: CDR1 GTSNPN, CDR2 SVGIG (reference sequence). Trimming cost V 5 bases and J 0 bases, with 5 bases left between them.

This chain connects TRBV30 to TRBJ1-5; D ambiguous. This TCR was recovered from a man aged 18 to 30 in good health. The sequenced material came from naive CD4+ T cells from blood. The CDR3 coding sequence is TGTGCCTGGGCAACTAGCAATCAGCCCCAGCATTTT. It yields the protein CAWATSNQPQHF.